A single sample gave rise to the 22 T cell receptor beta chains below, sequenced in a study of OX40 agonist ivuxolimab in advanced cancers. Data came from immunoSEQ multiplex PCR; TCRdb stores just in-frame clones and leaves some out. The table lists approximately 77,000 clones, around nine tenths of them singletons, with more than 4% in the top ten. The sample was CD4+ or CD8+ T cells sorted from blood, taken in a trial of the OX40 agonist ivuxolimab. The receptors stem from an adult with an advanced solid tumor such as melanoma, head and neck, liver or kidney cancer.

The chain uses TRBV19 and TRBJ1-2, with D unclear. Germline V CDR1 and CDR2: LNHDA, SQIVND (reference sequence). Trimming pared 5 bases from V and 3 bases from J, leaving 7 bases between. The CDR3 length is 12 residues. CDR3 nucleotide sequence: TGTGCCAGTAGTTCCAAGGACTATGGCTACACCTTC. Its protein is CASSSKDYGYTF. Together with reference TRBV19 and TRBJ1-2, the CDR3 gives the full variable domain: DGGITQSPKYLFRKEGQNVTLSCEQNLNHDAMYWYRQDPGQGLRLIYYSQIVNDFQKGDIAEGYSVSREKKESFPLTVTSAQKNPTAFYLCASSSKDYGYTFGSGTRLTVV.

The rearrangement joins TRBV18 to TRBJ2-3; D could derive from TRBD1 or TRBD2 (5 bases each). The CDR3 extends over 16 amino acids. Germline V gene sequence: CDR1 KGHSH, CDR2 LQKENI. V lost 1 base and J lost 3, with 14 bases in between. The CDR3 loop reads CASSPLRDGVTDTQYF. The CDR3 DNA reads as TGTGCCAGCTCACCACTCCGGGACGGAGTAACAGATACGCAGTATTTT.

The CDR3 sequence: CASSQWAERDIQYF. DNA for the CDR3: TGCGCCAGCAGCCAGTGGGCGGAGAGGGACATTCAGTACTTC. J is TRBJ2-4 and V is TRBV4-1, with D possibly matching TRBD2 (5 bases). The CDR3 contains 14 residues. CDR1 and CDR2 (germline): MGHRA, YSYEKL. The germline V and J ends were trimmed by 3 bases and 8 bases, with 14 bases remaining between them.

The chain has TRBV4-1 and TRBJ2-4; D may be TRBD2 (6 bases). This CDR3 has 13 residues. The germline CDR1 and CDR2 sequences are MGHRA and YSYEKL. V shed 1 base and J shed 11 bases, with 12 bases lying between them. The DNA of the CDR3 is TGCGCCAGCAGCCAAGGCGCGGGGTCACTTCAGTACTTC. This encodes CASSQGAGSLQYF.

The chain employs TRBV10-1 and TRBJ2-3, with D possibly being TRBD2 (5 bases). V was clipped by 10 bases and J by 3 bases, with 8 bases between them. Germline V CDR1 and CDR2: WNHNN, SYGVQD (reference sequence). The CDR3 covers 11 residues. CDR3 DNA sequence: TGCGCCACCCGAGGGACAGATACGCAGTATTTT. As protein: CATRGTDTQYF.

CDR3 in DNA: TGTGCCATCAGTGGGGTCTCACGGGCAGATACGCAGTATTTT. It is translated as CAISGVSRADTQYF. The chain couples TRBV10-3 to TRBJ2-3; D not resolved. Germline V gene lookup returns CDR1 ENHRY and CDR2 SYGVKD. This CDR3 is 14 amino acids long. Between the trimmed V and J ends, which lost 4 bases and 4 bases, there was a span of 12 bases.

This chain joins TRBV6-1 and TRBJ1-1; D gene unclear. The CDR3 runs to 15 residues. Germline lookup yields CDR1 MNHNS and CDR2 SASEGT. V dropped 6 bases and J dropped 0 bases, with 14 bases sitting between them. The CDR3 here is CASRVNWAVNTEAFF. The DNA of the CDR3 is TGTGCCAGCAGAGTCAATTGGGCGGTGAACACTGAAGCTTTCTTT.

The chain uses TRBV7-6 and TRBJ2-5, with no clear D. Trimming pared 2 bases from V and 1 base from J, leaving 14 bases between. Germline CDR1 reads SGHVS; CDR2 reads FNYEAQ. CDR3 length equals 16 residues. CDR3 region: CASSLLSSPPQETQYF. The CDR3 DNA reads TGTGCCAGCAGCTTACTGTCCTCGCCCCCCCAAGAGACCCAGTACTTC.

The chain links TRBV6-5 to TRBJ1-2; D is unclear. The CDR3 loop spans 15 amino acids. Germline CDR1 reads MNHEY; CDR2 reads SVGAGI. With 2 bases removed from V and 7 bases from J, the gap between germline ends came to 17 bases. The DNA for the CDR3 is TGTGCCAGCAGTTACCGGAGTAGTTCAGTGGGTGGCTACACCTTC. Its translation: CASSYRSSSVGGYTF.

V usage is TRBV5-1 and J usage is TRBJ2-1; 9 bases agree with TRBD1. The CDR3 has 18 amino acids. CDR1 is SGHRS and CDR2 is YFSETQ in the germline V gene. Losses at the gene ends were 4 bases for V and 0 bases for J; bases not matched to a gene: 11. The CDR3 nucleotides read TGCGCCAGCAGCCGATCCCCCGGGACAGGGCGCTCCTACAATGAGCAGTTCTTC. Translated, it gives CASSRSPGTGRSYNEQFF.

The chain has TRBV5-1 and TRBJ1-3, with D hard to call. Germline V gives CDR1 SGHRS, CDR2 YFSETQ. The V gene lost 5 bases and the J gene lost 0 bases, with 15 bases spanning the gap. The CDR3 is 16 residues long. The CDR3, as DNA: TGCGCCAGCAGGGTTGGAGGCTGGGACTCTGGAAACACCATATATTTT. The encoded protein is CASRVGGWDSGNTIYF.

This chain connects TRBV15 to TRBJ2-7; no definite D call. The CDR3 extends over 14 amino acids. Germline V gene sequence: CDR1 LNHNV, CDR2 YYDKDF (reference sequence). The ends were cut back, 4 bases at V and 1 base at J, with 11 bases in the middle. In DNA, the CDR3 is TGTGCCACCAGCAATGAGGACGGATCCTACGAGCAGTACTTC. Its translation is CATSNEDGSYEQYF.

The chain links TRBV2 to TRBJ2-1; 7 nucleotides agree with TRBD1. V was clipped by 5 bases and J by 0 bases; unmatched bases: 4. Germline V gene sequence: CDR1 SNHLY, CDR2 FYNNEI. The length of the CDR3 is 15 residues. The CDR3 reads CASSRQGRSYNEQFF. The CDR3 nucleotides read TGTGCCAGCAGTCGACAGGGACGCTCCTACAATGAGCAGTTCTTC. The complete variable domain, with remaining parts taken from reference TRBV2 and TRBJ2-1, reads EPEVTQTPSHQVTQMGQEVILRCVPISNHLYFYWYRQILGQKVEFLVSFYNNEISEKSEIFDDQFSVERPDGSNFTLKIRSTKLEDSAMYFCASSRQGRSYNEQFFGPGTRLTVL.

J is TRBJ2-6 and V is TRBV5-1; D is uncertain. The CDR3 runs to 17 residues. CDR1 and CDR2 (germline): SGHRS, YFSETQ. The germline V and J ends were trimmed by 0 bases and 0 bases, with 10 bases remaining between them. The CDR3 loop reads CASSLGSANSGANVLTF. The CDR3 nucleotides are TGCGCCAGCAGCTTGGGTTCAGCCAACTCTGGGGCCAACGTCCTGACTTTC.

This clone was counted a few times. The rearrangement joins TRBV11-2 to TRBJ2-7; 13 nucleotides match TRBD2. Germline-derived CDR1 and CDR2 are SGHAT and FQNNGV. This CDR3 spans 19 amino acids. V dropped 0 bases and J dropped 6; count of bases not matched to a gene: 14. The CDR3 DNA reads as TGTGCCAGCAGCTTAGACAGGACTAGCGGGAGAGTAAATTCTCTCGAGCAGTACTTC. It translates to CASSLDRTSGRVNSLEQYF.

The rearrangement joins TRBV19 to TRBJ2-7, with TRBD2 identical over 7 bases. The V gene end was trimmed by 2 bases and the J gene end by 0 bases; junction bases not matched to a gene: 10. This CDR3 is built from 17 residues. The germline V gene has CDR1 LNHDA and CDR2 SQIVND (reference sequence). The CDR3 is CASSINSPKRDSYEQYF. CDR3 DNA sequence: TGTGCCAGTAGTATAAACTCCCCAAAGCGGGACTCCTACGAGCAGTACTTC.

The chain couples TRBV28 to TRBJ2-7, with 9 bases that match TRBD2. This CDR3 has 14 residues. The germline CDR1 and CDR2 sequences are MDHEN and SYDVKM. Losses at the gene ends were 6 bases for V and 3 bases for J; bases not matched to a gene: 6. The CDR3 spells CASSAGTSFYEQYF. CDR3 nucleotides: TGTGCCAGCAGCGCCGGGACTAGCTTCTACGAGCAGTACTTC.

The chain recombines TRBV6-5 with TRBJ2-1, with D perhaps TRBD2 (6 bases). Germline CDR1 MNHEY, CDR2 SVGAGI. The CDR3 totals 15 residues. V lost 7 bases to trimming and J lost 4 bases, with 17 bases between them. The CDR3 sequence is CASNQAGTQYNEQFF. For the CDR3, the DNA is TGTGCCAGCAACCAAGCCGGGACTCAATACAATGAGCAGTTCTTC.

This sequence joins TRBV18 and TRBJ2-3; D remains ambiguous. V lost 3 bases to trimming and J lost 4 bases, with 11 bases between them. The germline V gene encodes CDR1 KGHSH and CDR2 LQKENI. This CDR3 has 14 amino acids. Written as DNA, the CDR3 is TGTGCCAGCTCACCCCAACGGGCGGCAGATACGCAGTATTTT. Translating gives CASSPQRAADTQYF.

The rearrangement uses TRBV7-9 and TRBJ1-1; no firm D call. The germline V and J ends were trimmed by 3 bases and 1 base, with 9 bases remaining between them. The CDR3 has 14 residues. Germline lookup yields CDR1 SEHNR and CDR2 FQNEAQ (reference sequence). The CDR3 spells CASSLGQRNTEAFF. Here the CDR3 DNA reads TGTGCCAGCAGCTTGGGCCAGAGGAACACTGAAGCTTTCTTT.

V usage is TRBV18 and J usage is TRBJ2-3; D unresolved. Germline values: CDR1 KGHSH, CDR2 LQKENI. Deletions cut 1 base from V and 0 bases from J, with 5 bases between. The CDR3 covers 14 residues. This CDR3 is CASSPLDSTDTQYF. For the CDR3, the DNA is TGTGCCAGCTCACCACTCGACAGCACAGATACGCAGTATTTT.

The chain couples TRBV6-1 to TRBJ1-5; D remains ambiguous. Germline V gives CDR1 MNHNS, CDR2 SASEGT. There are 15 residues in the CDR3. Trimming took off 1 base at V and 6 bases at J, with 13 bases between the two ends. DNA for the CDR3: TGTGCCAGCAGTGAAGGTTGGGGTGGAGGTCAGCCCCAGCATTTT. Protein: CASSEGWGGGQPQHF.